This T cell receptor (beta chain) was documented in a study of blood T cell repertoires in COVID-19. Background on the study: Samples taken during acute and convalescent COVID-19 were collected in the United States, Italy and Spain. PBMCs, B-cell-depleted T cells, or T cells were the source of the cDNA or gDNA that made up the material.

Methods used by the authors: Amplifying reference gene primers gave estimates of nucleated cell counts. Sequencing was performed with immunoSEQ multiplex PCR; in TCRdb, only in-frame clones are kept and a portion is missing. V and J calls and clone size are those listed in that table; D and trimming were worked out from the DNA. In the table there are about 160,000 clones, around 77% of which are singletons. V lost 7 bases to trimming and J lost 0 bases, with 9 bases between them. The CDR3 runs 14 residues. The germline V gene encodes CDR1 WSHSY and CDR2 SAAADI. The chain has TRBV10-2 and TRBJ2-2; D unclear. Sequenced: peripheral blood. This sequence was found in a man between 70 and 80 years old with acute or convalescent COVID-19. The CDR3 is CASISLTNTGELFF. Written as DNA, the CDR3 is TGCGCCAGCATTTCCCTTACGAACACCGGGGAGCTGTTTTTT.